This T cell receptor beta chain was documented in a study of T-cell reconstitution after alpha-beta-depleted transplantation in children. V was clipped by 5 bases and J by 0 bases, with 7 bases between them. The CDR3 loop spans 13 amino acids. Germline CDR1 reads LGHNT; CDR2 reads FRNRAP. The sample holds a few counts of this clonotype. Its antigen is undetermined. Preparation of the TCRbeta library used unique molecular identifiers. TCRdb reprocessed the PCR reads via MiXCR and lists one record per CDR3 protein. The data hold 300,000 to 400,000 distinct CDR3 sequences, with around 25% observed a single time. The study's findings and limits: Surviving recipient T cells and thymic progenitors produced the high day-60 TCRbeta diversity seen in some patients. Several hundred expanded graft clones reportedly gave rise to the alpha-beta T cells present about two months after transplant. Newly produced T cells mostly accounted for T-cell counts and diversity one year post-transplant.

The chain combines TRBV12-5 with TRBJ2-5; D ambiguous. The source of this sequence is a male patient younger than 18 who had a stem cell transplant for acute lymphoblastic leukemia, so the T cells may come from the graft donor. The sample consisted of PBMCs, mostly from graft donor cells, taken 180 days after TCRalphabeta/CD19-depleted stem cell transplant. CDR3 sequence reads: CASGPQYQETQYF. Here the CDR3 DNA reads TGTGCTAGTGGTCCCCAGTACCAAGAGACCCAGTACTTC.